A single sample is the source of the 19 T cell receptor beta chains below, sequenced in a study of post-analysis software for immune sequencing data. Whole-study findings and limits: Among four to six TRBV segments more frequent in patients than controls were TRBV5-6, TRBV5-1 and TRBV20-1.

These receptors' antigens are unknown. Libraries were made from TCR beta cDNA, and they carried unique molecular identifiers. TCRdb re-called the PCR reads through MiXCR, storing one row per CDR3 protein. This sample has roughly 870,000 distinct CDR3 sequences, with about 53% found just once. The sequenced sample consisted of blood. All receptors come from a girl aged 5-17 years with multiple sclerosis.

The CDR3 region has the DNA TGCAGTGCACAGCCCGCGGGAGTACACGAGCAGTACTTC. Encoded protein: CSAQPAGVHEQYF. This chain connects TRBV20-1 to TRBJ2-7, with 7 bases identical to TRBD2. The length of the CDR3 is 13 residues. J gave up 5 bases and V 6 bases, and 10 bases lay outside the gene matches. The germline CDR1 and CDR2 sequences are DFQATT and SNEGSKA (reference sequence).

With respect to this clonotype: Since no conserved phenylalanine or tryptophan closes the CDR3, a read error is the likely cause. The genes are TRBV29-1 and TRBJ1-2, with 10 bases that match TRBD1. CDR1 SQVTM and CDR2 ANQGSEA come from the germline V gene. The CDR3 is 13 residues long. With V trimmed by 5 bases and J by 3 bases, 3 bases remained unmatched. The CDR3, as DNA: TGCAGCGTTCGACAGGGGGCAGACTATGGCTACACCGTC. Its translation is CSVRQGADYGYTV.

This sequence joins TRBV7-6 and TRBJ2-3; a weak D match, TRBD2 (6 bases). The V end was cut by 1 base, the J end by 6 bases, with 11 bases between. The CDR3 contains 14 residues. The germline CDR1 and CDR2 sequences are SGHVS and FNYEAQ. CDR3 DNA sequence: TGTGCCAGCAGCTTAGGGAGTGGGAGGGATACGCAGTATTTT. Translating gives CASSLGSGRDTQYF.

The table lists this clonotype with a few counts. The V gene is TRBV4-1, the J gene TRBJ1-2; a possible D gene is TRBD1 (6 bases). The CDR3 contains 17 residues. V lost 1 base and J 4 bases, leaving 19 bases between the germline ends. The germline V gene has CDR1 MGHRA and CDR2 YSYEKL. The DNA for the CDR3 is TGCGCCAGCAGCCAAGTAGGGGGAAGCCGGGTCCCCTATGGCTACACCTTC. It yields the protein CASSQVGGSRVPYGYTF.

This clonotype appeared a few times. This chain joins TRBV7-2 and TRBJ2-7; 8 bases map to TRBD2. The V and J ends lost 2 bases and 3 bases, in that order; junction bases with no gene match: 9. The germline V gene has CDR1 SGHTA and CDR2 FQGNSA. This CDR3 comprises 16 residues. CDR3: CASSLRVAGSIYEQYF. DNA for the CDR3: TGTGCCAGCAGCTTACGGGTAGCGGGGAGCATCTACGAGCAGTACTTC.

This clonotype has only a few counts. The CDR3 DNA sequence: TGTGCCAGCAGCTATCTGACCCTAGCGGGAGGGCCGGTTGAGCAGTTCTTC. The encoded protein is CASSYLTLAGGPVEQFF. The rearrangement uses TRBV7-2 and TRBJ2-1; TRBD2 matches 12 bases. Germline-derived CDR1 and CDR2 are SGHTA and FQGNSA. J was trimmed by 9 bases and V by 4 bases; bases with no gene match: 13. The length of the CDR3 is 17 residues.

This clonotype appeared a single time. V usage is TRBV7-9 and J usage is TRBJ1-3; D possibly corresponds to TRBD1 (5 bases). Germline lookup yields CDR1 SEHNR and CDR2 FQNEAQ (reference sequence). The CDR3 runs to 17 residues. The V and J ends lost 0 bases and 0 bases respectively, with 12 bases between them. The CDR3 here is CASSLAGEGLSGNTIYF. In DNA form, the CDR3 reads TGTGCCAGCAGCTTAGCGGGGGAGGGCCTCTCTGGAAACACCATATATTTT.

This chain joins TRBV5-6 and TRBJ2-5; D tentatively reads TRBD1 or TRBD2 (5 bases each). The CDR3 is 13 amino acids. Deletions cut 4 bases from V and 4 bases from J, with 11 bases between. Germline V gene lookup returns CDR1 SGHDT and CDR2 YYEEEE. The CDR3 spells CASSRGALETQYF. Here the CDR3 DNA reads TGTGCCAGCAGCAGGGGAGCTTTAGAGACCCAGTACTTC. Filled out from reference TRBV5-6 and TRBJ2-5, the complete variable domain reads DAGVTQSPTHLIKTRGQQVTLRCSPKSGHDTVSWYQQALGQGPQFIFQYYEEEERQRGNFPDRFSGHQFPNYSSELNVNALLLGDSALYLCASSRGALETQYFGPGTRLLVL.

To note about this clonotype: One end of the junction is discordant with germline, which a read error may explain. The chain links TRBV5-1 to TRBJ2-1; 15 bases agree with TRBD2. Germline-derived CDR1 and CDR2 are SGHRS and YFSETQ. This CDR3 comprises 16 residues. This chain's CDR3 is CAGSLMGLAGGNEQFF. CDR3 coding DNA: TGCGCCGGCAGCCTGATGGGACTAGCGGGAGGAAATGAGCAGTTCTTC.

This clonotype was picked up one time. The chain recombines TRBV6-6 with TRBJ2-3; possible D gene TRBD2, 6 bases. Germline V lookup: CDR1 MNHNY, CDR2 SVGAGI (reference sequence). Trimming took off 5 bases at V and 9 bases at J, with 18 bases between the two ends. The CDR3 contains 14 residues. CDR3 sequence (DNA): TGTGCCAGCAGTGCTCCAGGGACTCTCGACACGCAGTATTTT. As protein: CASSAPGTLDTQYF.

This clonotype showed up just a few times. The CDR3 DNA reads TGTGCCAGCAGCCAAGAAAATAGCGGGAGCAGCGAGCAGTACTTC. The encoded protein is CASSQENSGSSEQYF. This chain joins TRBV4-2 and TRBJ2-7; 9 positions match TRBD2. Looked up from germline, CDR1 is LGHNA and CDR2 is YNFKEQ. The CDR3 totals 15 residues. The V segment lost 0 bases and the J segment 6 bases; nucleotides outside the gene matches: 6.

V gene TRBV12-3 or TRBV12-4 combines with J gene TRBJ2-7, with 9 bases identical to TRBD2. The CDR3 is made up of 15 amino acids. J was trimmed by 3 bases and V by 5 bases; bases with no gene match: 8. The CDR3 nucleotides are TGTGCCAGCAGTCTTCAAGCGGGGGGATTCTACGAGCAGTACTTC. The encoded protein is CASSLQAGGFYEQYF.

This chain uses TRBV10-3 with TRBJ2-1; 7 bases are a match to TRBD1. The CDR3 has 15 amino acids. With V trimmed by 6 bases and J by 0 bases, 5 bases remained unmatched. In germline, CDR1 is ENHRY, CDR2 SYGVKD. The CDR3 DNA follows: TGTGCCATCAGCGCGACAGGGAGCTCCTACAATGAGCAGTTCTTC. Protein sequence: CAISATGSSYNEQFF.

This clonotype was found a few times. The rearrangement uses TRBV7-2 and TRBJ1-2, with TRBD1 matching 9 bases. Trimming removed 3 bases from V and 3 bases from J; junction bases left unmatched: 2. Germline V lookup: CDR1 SGHTA, CDR2 FQGNSA. This CDR3 spans 14 amino acids. DNA for the CDR3: TGTGCCAGCAGCTTGCGGGACAGGGACTATGGCTACACCTTC. Its translation: CASSLRDRDYGYTF.

This sequence joins TRBV5-1 and TRBJ2-5; unclear D gene. V was trimmed by 0 bases and J by 0 bases, leaving 9 bases between them. CDR3 length: 15 amino acids. Per the germline V gene, CDR1 is SGHRS and CDR2 is YFSETQ. CDR3 amino acids: CASSLGPRNQETQYF. The CDR3 bases are TGCGCCAGCAGCTTGGGTCCTAGGAACCAAGAGACCCAGTACTTC.

This clonotype was observed a few times. The chain links TRBV6-1 to TRBJ2-6; TRBD1 agrees at 8 bases. V dropped 7 bases and J dropped 0; count of bases not matched to a gene: 11. Germline assignment: CDR1 MNHNS and CDR2 SASEGT. The length of the CDR3 is 18 residues. In DNA form, the CDR3 reads TGTGCCAGCACCAACCCACGGACAGGGACCTCTGGGGCCAACGTCCTGACTTTC. It specifies CASTNPRTGTSGANVLTF.

The rearrangement uses TRBV4-1 and TRBJ2-1; 8 bases agree with TRBD2. Looked up from germline, CDR1 is MGHRA and CDR2 is YSYEKL. The CDR3 spans 15 residues. The junction had 2 bases not matched to a gene; V was cut back by 0 bases and J by 4 bases. The CDR3 is CASSQEGLVYNEQFF. The DNA for the CDR3 is TGCGCCAGCAGCCAAGAGGGACTAGTATACAATGAGCAGTTCTTC.

This clonotype was recorded a few times. A read error may account for a junction end that differs from germline. This chain joins TRBV7-2 and TRBJ1-2, with unresolved D. Germline values: CDR1 SGHTA, CDR2 FQGNSA. The CDR3 length is 16 residues. The CDR3 DNA follows: TGTGCCAGCAACTTAGTCCCGGGCCCCCACCTGAGGGGCTACACCTTC. It codes for CASNLVPGPHLRGYTF.

This rearrangement joins TRBV7-9 to TRBJ2-3, with 12 bases identical to TRBD2. The CDR3 consists of 16 residues. Germline V gene lookup returns CDR1 SEHNR and CDR2 FQNEAQ (reference sequence). V lost 5 bases and J lost 5; bases outside the gene matches: 8. CDR3 in DNA: TGTGCCAGCAGCCCCCCTAGCGGGGGGGATCAAGATACGCAGTATTTT. As protein: CASSPPSGGDQDTQYF.